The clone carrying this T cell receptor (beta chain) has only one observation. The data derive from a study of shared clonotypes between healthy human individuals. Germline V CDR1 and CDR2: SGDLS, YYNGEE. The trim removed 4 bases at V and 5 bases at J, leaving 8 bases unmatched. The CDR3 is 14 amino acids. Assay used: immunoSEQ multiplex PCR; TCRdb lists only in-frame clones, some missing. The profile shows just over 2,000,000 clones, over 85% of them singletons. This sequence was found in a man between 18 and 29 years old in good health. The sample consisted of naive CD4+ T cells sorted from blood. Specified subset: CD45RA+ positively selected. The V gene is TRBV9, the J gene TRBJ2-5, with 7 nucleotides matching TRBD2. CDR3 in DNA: TGTGCCAGCAGCCTCGGACGGGGAGGGGAGACCCAGTACTTC. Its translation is CASSLGRGGETQYF.